This T cell receptor beta chain was observed in a study of metastatic and nonmetastatic thyroid tumors. Looking at the study overall: Across peripheral blood and tumor or nodule tissue samples taken from malignant and benign thyroid patients, the repertoires were compared with one another.

The CDR3 is made up of 16 amino acids. The ends were cut back, 0 bases at V and 6 bases at J, with 15 bases in the middle. TCRdb reprocessed the PCR reads using MiXCR. The table lists roughly 59,000 clones, 15% to 20% of them singletons. No patient received treatment before thyroid surgery. This clone was observed at least ten times. Sequenced sample: blood. This TCR was recovered from a male donor with papillary thyroid cancer or a benign thyroid nodule (not recorded which). Some clones in this sample may be carry-over from other donors' samples. The chain links TRBV12-3 or TRBV12-4 to TRBJ1-5; D gene uncertain. This CDR3 reads CASSLAAGMARQPQHF. The CDR3 nucleotides are TGTGCCAGCAGTTTAGCCGCCGGCATGGCTCGTCAGCCCCAGCATTTT.